This is a list of T cell receptor beta chains from one sample in a study of T cell responses to AZD1222 COVID-19 vaccine. Libraries were prepared by immunoSEQ multiplex PCR; TCRdb keeps only in-frame clonotypes and omits some of them. Here the sample spans some 80,000 clones, 86% being singletons. Here the sequenced sample was peripheral blood, taken on day 0 of AZD1222 vaccination. Source of these receptors: an adult in good health. The conserved cysteine and the conserved F or W are not part of the CDR3 here. Each record gives: J gene, clone size, V gene, CDR3 protein. Not every row has a clone size; where given, it reads once, few, many or a size class.

j_gene: TRBJ2-1
abundance: once
v_gene: TRBV5-4
CDR3aa: ASRPQVSSYNEQF

j_gene: TRBJ2-1
abundance: NA
v_gene: TRBV6-1
CDR3aa: ASSGASGRGIDSYNEQF

j_gene: TRBJ2-3
abundance: NA
v_gene: TRBV14
CDR3aa: ASSPRTGLDTQY

j_gene: TRBJ2-2
abundance: once
v_gene: TRBV4-2
CDR3aa: ASSQDLPLLAGEPTGELF

j_gene: TRBJ1-5
abundance: few
v_gene: TRBV7-8
CDR3aa: ASSLAPGSNQPQH

j_gene: TRBJ1-1
abundance: NA
v_gene: TRBV28
CDR3aa: ASSFRTGGTEAF

j_gene: TRBJ2-7
abundance: NA
v_gene: TRBV19
CDR3aa: ASSNGFAQY

j_gene: TRBJ2-2
abundance: once
v_gene: TRBV29-1
CDR3aa: SVDSGYTGELF

j_gene: TRBJ1-2
abundance: NA
v_gene: TRBV28
CDR3aa: ASGAWTPNYGYT

j_gene: TRBJ1-2
abundance: NA
v_gene: TRBV7-9
CDR3aa: ASSLLGQGNGYT

j_gene: TRBJ2-5
abundance: NA
v_gene: TRBV4-1
CDR3aa: ASSQGPSGSLQETQY

j_gene: TRBJ1-1
abundance: NA
v_gene: TRBV27
CDR3aa: ASRGQVGTEAF

j_gene: TRBJ2-4
abundance: once
v_gene: TRBV29-1
CDR3aa: SSSPLAKNIQY

j_gene: TRBJ2-2
abundance: NA
v_gene: TRBV18
CDR3aa: ASSVPGPGELF

j_gene: TRBJ2-7
abundance: NA
v_gene: TRBV3-1/TRBV3-2
CDR3aa: ASSRLDRGLEQY

j_gene: TRBJ2-5
abundance: once
v_gene: TRBV10-3
CDR3aa: AISYGKETQY

j_gene: TRBJ2-5
abundance: NA
v_gene: TRBV19
CDR3aa: ASGSRVRETQY

j_gene: TRBJ1-2
abundance: few
v_gene: TRBV24-1
CDR3aa: ATSSDSNYGYT

j_gene: TRBJ2-5
abundance: NA
v_gene: TRBV7-9
CDR3aa: ASTPWGAETQY

j_gene: TRBJ2-6
abundance: NA
v_gene: TRBV5-1
CDR3aa: ASSFGSSSGANVLT

j_gene: TRBJ1-1
abundance: NA
v_gene: TRBV5-1
CDR3aa: ASSLGGGLNTEAF

j_gene: TRBJ1-2
abundance: NA
v_gene: TRBV6-1
CDR3aa: ASREDYGYT

j_gene: TRBJ2-1
abundance: NA
v_gene: TRBV5-4
CDR3aa: ASSGAGTKNNEQF

j_gene: TRBJ2-7
abundance: NA
v_gene: TRBV9
CDR3aa: ASSASGGEYYEQY

j_gene: TRBJ2-3
abundance: NA
v_gene: TRBV7-8
CDR3aa: ASSLVGLAGAVYTDTQY

j_gene: TRBJ2-2
abundance: NA
v_gene: TRBV5-1
CDR3aa: ASSYGGHTGELF

j_gene: TRBJ1-1
abundance: NA
v_gene: TRBV7-6
CDR3aa: ASSLEDSPNTEAF

j_gene: TRBJ1-1
abundance: NA
v_gene: TRBV19
CDR3aa: ASSAPQLYTEAF

j_gene: TRBJ1-2
abundance: NA
v_gene: TRBV3-1/TRBV3-2
CDR3aa: ASSPWGREGDGYT

j_gene: TRBJ2-5
abundance: NA
v_gene: TRBV12-3/TRBV12-4
CDR3aa: ASRTYGKETQY

j_gene: TRBJ2-5
abundance: NA
v_gene: TRBV6-5
CDR3aa: ASSYSSHLGAETQY

j_gene: TRBJ2-5
abundance: NA
v_gene: TRBV5-6
CDR3aa: ASSFRTENIQETQY

j_gene: TRBJ2-7
abundance: NA
v_gene: TRBV5-1
CDR3aa: ASSLGQRGYEQY

j_gene: TRBJ1-1
abundance: NA
v_gene: TRBV29-1
CDR3aa: SVFPNTEAF

j_gene: TRBJ2-1
abundance: NA
v_gene: TRBV6-6
CDR3aa: ASGGAGVGNEQF

j_gene: TRBJ1-5
abundance: NA
v_gene: TRBV30
CDR3aa: AWSYAGGHQPQH

j_gene: TRBJ2-7
abundance: NA
v_gene: TRBV6-5
CDR3aa: ASSPGHGALYEQY

j_gene: TRBJ2-2
abundance: NA
v_gene: TRBV28
CDR3aa: ASKLPAGLAGGNGELF

j_gene: TRBJ1-3
abundance: NA
v_gene: TRBV9
CDR3aa: ASSVSATSSGNTIY

j_gene: TRBJ2-5
abundance: NA
v_gene: TRBV28
CDR3aa: ASSPRGETQY

j_gene: TRBJ2-7
abundance: medium-sized
v_gene: TRBV27
CDR3aa: ASSPWTGSYEQY

j_gene: TRBJ2-1
abundance: NA
v_gene: TRBV2
CDR3aa: ASRLGGPVLNEQF

j_gene: TRBJ2-7
abundance: NA
v_gene: TRBV27
CDR3aa: ASSLSGLAVSYEQY

j_gene: TRBJ1-6
abundance: NA
v_gene: TRBV7-9
CDR3aa: ASSATGNSPLH

j_gene: TRBJ2-3
abundance: few
v_gene: TRBV9
CDR3aa: ASSVELLDTQY

j_gene: TRBJ2-7
abundance: NA
v_gene: TRBV4-3
CDR3aa: ASSQQGQSEQY

j_gene: TRBJ2-2
abundance: NA
v_gene: TRBV2
CDR3aa: ASSDWTNTGELF

j_gene: TRBJ2-3
abundance: NA
v_gene: TRBV3-1/TRBV3-2
CDR3aa: ASSQGRSGRVRTDTQY

j_gene: TRBJ1-5
abundance: NA
v_gene: TRBV6-6
CDR3aa: ASSYLNSNQPQH

j_gene: TRBJ1-1
abundance: NA
v_gene: TRBV7-3
CDR3aa: ASSLKVNTEAF

j_gene: TRBJ2-1
abundance: NA
v_gene: TRBV18
CDR3aa: ASSLPGRVGRNYNEQF

j_gene: TRBJ1-1
abundance: NA
v_gene: TRBV5-1
CDR3aa: ASSLGPGGSEAF

j_gene: TRBJ2-7
abundance: NA
v_gene: TRBV6-2/TRBV6-3
CDR3aa: ASSYYGGSSYEQY

j_gene: TRBJ2-3
abundance: few
v_gene: TRBV4-1
CDR3aa: ASSPKGAGDADTQY

j_gene: TRBJ2-7
abundance: NA
v_gene: TRBV4-2
CDR3aa: ASSQVQDSYEQY